This passage covers 29 T cell receptor beta chains from one sample sequenced in a study of a mutant IDH1 vaccine in newly diagnosed glioma. The time point was: week 5, during vaccination. Every vaccination contained 300 ug of the mutant IDH1 20-mer peptide and was paired with topical imiquimod. No antigen has been assigned to these receptors. Clones were sequenced by immunoSEQ multiplex PCR, and TCRdb holds only the in-frame ones, with some missing. This table holds roughly 30,000 clones, around 87% found once. The material was peripheral blood mononuclear cells (PBMCs), obtained from a glioma patient whose treatment included an IDH1 peptide vaccine. The receptors derive from a woman between 35 and 50 years old with glioma. Some clones in this sample may be carry-over from other donors' samples.

V and J are TRBV5-1 and TRBJ2-5, with D possibly TRBD1 on 6 matching bases. V lost 6 bases, J lost 4 bases, and 22 bases lay in between. The CDR3 has 16 amino acids. Per germline, CDR1 SGHRS and CDR2 YFSETQ. In DNA, the CDR3 is TGCGCCAGCACCTTTTCCAGGGGTCAAATGAGAGAGACCCAGTACTTC. Its translation is CASTFSRGQMRETQYF.

The chain recombines TRBV28 with TRBJ2-3; D may be TRBD1 (6 bases). CDR1 is MDHEN and CDR2 is SYDVKM in the germline V gene. There are 15 residues in the CDR3. V lost 2 bases and J 4 bases, leaving 13 bases between the germline ends. CDR3 nucleotide sequence: TGTGCCAGCAGTTTAATACAGGGTAGTGCAGATACGCAGTATTTT. Amino acids: CASSLIQGSADTQYF.

The J gene is TRBJ2-5, the V gene TRBV7-8; 9 nucleotides line up with TRBD2. Germline V CDR1 and CDR2: SGHVS, FQNEAQ. J lost 4 bases, V lost 3 bases, and 0 bases had no gene match. The CDR3 has 13 residues. CDR3 DNA sequence: TGTGCCAGCAGCTTGCGGGGGGGAGAGACCCAGTACTTC. This gives the protein CASSLRGGETQYF.

This sequence joins TRBV27 and TRBJ2-2; D remains ambiguous. The CDR3 is made up of 16 amino acids. V was trimmed by 8 bases and J by 4 bases, leaving 20 bases between them. Germline loops: CDR1 MNHEY, CDR2 SMNVEV (reference sequence). The DNA for the CDR3 is TGTGCCAGCCTATCCACTTTACGAATATTCACCGGGGAGCTGTTTTTT. This sequence encodes CASLSTLRIFTGELFF.

This chain links TRBV28 with TRBJ2-7; a possible D gene is TRBD1 (5 bases). The CDR3 has 13 amino acids. Germline V gene lookup returns CDR1 MDHEN and CDR2 SYDVKM. Trimming shortened V by 6 bases and J by 3 bases, and 12 bases separated the two germline ends. In DNA form, the CDR3 reads TGTGCCAGCAGGTACGGACAACTCTACGAGCAGTACTTC. It specifies CASRYGQLYEQYF. Variable domain in full (rest from reference TRBV28 and TRBJ2-7): DVKVTQSSRYLVKRTGEKVFLECVQDMDHENMFWYRQDPGLGLRLIYFSYDVKMKEKGDIPEGYSVSREKKERFSLILESASTNQTSMYLCASRYGQLYEQYFGPGTRLTVT.

This chain links TRBV10-3 with TRBJ2-5; TRBD1 matches 7 bases. The J call is doubtful: the DNA matches TRBJ2-7 better. CDR1 is ENHRY and CDR2 is SYGVKD in the germline V gene. This CDR3 has 14 residues. The CDR3 DNA is TGTGCCATCAGTGGGACAGGAAACTCCTACGAGCAGTACTTC. Its translation is CAISGTGNSYEQYF.

V gene TRBV28 combines with J gene TRBJ2-3; D unclear. The CDR3 is made up of 14 amino acids. The germline CDR1 and CDR2 sequences are MDHEN and SYDVKM. Between the trimmed V and J ends, which lost 3 bases and 5 bases, there was a span of 12 bases. The CDR3 here is CASSFGVGGDTQYF. The DNA of the CDR3 is TGTGCCAGCAGTTTTGGGGTAGGTGGAGATACGCAGTATTTT. Using reference TRBV28 and TRBJ2-3 for the parts outside the CDR3, the full variable domain is DVKVTQSSRYLVKRTGEKVFLECVQDMDHENMFWYRQDPGLGLRLIYFSYDVKMKEKGDIPEGYSVSREKKERFSLILESASTNQTSMYLCASSFGVGGDTQYFGPGTRLTVL.

This rearrangement joins TRBV7-9 to TRBJ1-2, with TRBD1 as a possible D gene (5 bases). Trimming took off 2 bases at V and 8 bases at J, with 9 bases between the two ends. The CDR3 sequence is 12 residues long. CDR1 is SEHNR and CDR2 is FQNEAQ in the germline V gene (reference sequence). CDR3 in DNA: TGTGCCAGCAGCTTAACAGGTTGGGGCTACACCTTC. Translation: CASSLTGWGYTF.

This chain links TRBV27 with TRBJ2-7; tentatively, D is TRBD1 (5 bases). CDR1 is MNHEY, CDR2 SMNVEV, per germline (reference sequence). Between the trimmed V and J ends, which lost 8 bases and 3 bases, there was a span of 14 bases. The CDR3 spans 13 residues. The CDR3 coding sequence is TGTGCCAGCCGGCTGGGGCCGGACTACGAGCAGTACTTC. Protein: CASRLGPDYEQYF.

In its sample, this clone was seen a few times. The chain employs TRBV19 and TRBJ1-1; D gene uncertain. Germline CDR1 and CDR2: LNHDA and SQIVND (reference sequence). The CDR3 contains 13 residues. V was clipped by 4 bases and J by 3 bases, with 9 bases between them. CDR3 sequence (DNA): TGTGCCAGTAGTAGGACGGAGTACACTGAAGCTTTCTTT. Residues: CASSRTEYTEAFF. The full variable domain, completed using reference TRBV19 and TRBJ1-1, is DGGITQSPKYLFRKEGQNVTLSCEQNLNHDAMYWYRQDPGQGLRLIYYSQIVNDFQKGDIAEGYSVSREKKESFPLTVTSAQKNPTAFYLCASSRTEYTEAFFGQGTRLTVV.

This sequence joins TRBV6-5 and TRBJ2-2; D perhaps matches TRBD1 (6 bases). Trimming took 6 bases from V and 1 from J, leaving 9 bases between them. The CDR3 covers 14 residues. Looked up from germline, CDR1 is MNHEY and CDR2 is SVGAGI. CDR3 bases: TGTGCCAGCAGCCCGACAGGGAACACCGGGGAGCTGTTTTTT. Its translation: CASSPTGNTGELFF.

This chain links TRBV7-2 with TRBJ2-7; maybe TRBD1 (5 bases). Trimming removed 6 bases from V and 7 bases from J, with 16 bases in between. The CDR3 is 13 amino acids. CDR1 SGHTA and CDR2 FQGNSA come from the germline V gene. The CDR3 spells CASRAQSREEQYF. As DNA, the CDR3 is TGTGCCAGCAGGGCCCAATCCAGGGAAGAGCAGTACTTC.

The V and J genes are TRBV2 and TRBJ1-3; D may be TRBD1 (5 bases). The CDR3 length is 15 residues. Looked up from germline, CDR1 is SNHLY and CDR2 is FYNNEI. The V and J ends lost 7 bases and 0 bases respectively, with 13 bases between them. CDR3 coding DNA: TGTGCCAGCAACCCGACCGGGGGCTCTGGAAACACCATATATTTT. Residues: CASNPTGGSGNTIYF.

The chain links TRBV12-5 to TRBJ2-4; possibly TRBD2 for D (7 bases). V shed 11 bases and J shed 7 bases, with 15 bases lying between them. Germline assignment: CDR1 LGHNT and CDR2 FRNRAP. The CDR3 length is 12 residues. The CDR3 loop reads CAGGGQGNIQYF. CDR3 nucleotides: TGTGCTGGCGGGGGCCAGGGGAACATTCAGTACTTC. Combining the CDR3 with reference TRBV12-5 and TRBJ2-4 gives the whole variable domain DARVTQTPRHKVTEMGQEVTMRCQPILGHNTVFWYRQTMMQGLELLAYFRNRAPLDDSGMPKDRFSAEMPDATLATLKIQPSEPRDSAVYFCAGGGQGNIQYFGAGTRLSVL.

The chain joins TRBV19 to TRBJ1-1; D not certain. V was shortened by 7 bases and J by 0 bases, with 12 bases between the two germline ends. This CDR3 contains 14 residues. The germline V gene has CDR1 LNHDA and CDR2 SQIVND (reference sequence). The CDR3 coding sequence is TGTGCCAGTATGTTCGACGGGATGAACACTGAAGCTTTCTTT. Amino acids: CASMFDGMNTEAFF.

This clone has only one observation. The chain employs TRBV7-9 and TRBJ2-3; D perhaps matches TRBD1 (7 bases). This CDR3 is built from 14 residues. Trimming pared 3 bases from V and 8 bases from J, leaving 15 bases between. Germline V gives CDR1 SEHNR, CDR2 FQNEAQ (reference sequence). CDR3 DNA: TGTGCCAGCAGCTTGGGTCGACAGGGAGGTACGCAGTATTTT. It specifies CASSLGRQGGTQYF.

The V call is TRBV7-2, the J call TRBJ2-3, with D unresolved. V was shortened by 1 base and J by 6 bases, with 14 bases between the two germline ends. The CDR3 consists of 15 residues. Germline CDR1 is SGHTA and CDR2 is FQGNSA. In nucleotides, the CDR3 is TGTGCCAGCAGCTTAGAGGGTTCAGTGTTGGATACGCAGTATTTT. As protein: CASSLEGSVLDTQYF.

The chain has TRBV6-1 and TRBJ1-6; weak D call: TRBD1 (5 bases). This CDR3 is 11 amino acids long. V gave up 7 bases and J gave up 13 bases, with 11 bases separating them. Germline CDR1 MNHNS, CDR2 SASEGT. CDR3 DNA sequence: TGTGCCAGCAACGCCGGGGGGCCCCTCCACTTT. Encoded protein: CASNAGGPLHF.

The gene calls are TRBV19 and TRBJ2-6; D is unresolved. V lost 2 bases and J lost 4, with 12 bases in between. Germline V gives CDR1 LNHDA, CDR2 SQIVND (reference sequence). The CDR3 sequence is 16 residues long. The CDR3 region has the DNA TGTGCCAGTAGTATATCGGGTATCTCCGGGGCCAACGTCCTGACTTTC. Amino acids: CASSISGISGANVLTF.

This rearrangement joins TRBV7-9 to TRBJ2-7; TRBD1 agrees at 10 bases. CDR3 length: 16 amino acids. Looked up from germline, CDR1 is SEHNR and CDR2 is FQNEAQ (reference sequence). V was clipped by 0 bases and J by 5 bases; unmatched bases: 7. The CDR3 bases are TGTGCCAGCAGCTTAGCACTGGGACAGGGGTTCCACGAGCAGTACTTC. Its translation: CASSLALGQGFHEQYF.

The V call is TRBV7-3, the J call TRBJ1-1; D may be TRBD1 (5 bases). This CDR3 region has 13 residues. V was pared by 5 bases and J by 4 bases, with 11 bases between. The germline gives CDR1 SGHTA, CDR2 FQGTGA. Written as DNA, the CDR3 is TGTGCCAGCAGCCTGGGGGGGTCCACTGAAGCTTTCTTT. Translation: CASSLGGSTEAFF.

This clone appeared a few times. CDR3 sequence (DNA): TGCAGTGCCGACCAGGCCTACGAGCAGTACTTC. Translating it yields CSADQAYEQYF. The V and J genes are TRBV20-1 and TRBJ2-7, with D unclear. V gave up 6 bases and J gave up 2 bases, with 8 bases separating them. Germline V lookup: CDR1 DFQATT, CDR2 SNEGSKA (reference sequence). The CDR3 is made up of 11 amino acids.

This clone has only a few counts. The rearrangement joins TRBV2 to TRBJ2-2; D is possibly TRBD2 (6 bases). Looked up from germline, CDR1 is SNHLY and CDR2 is FYNNEI. CDR3 length: 17 amino acids. V lost 1 base, J lost 7 bases, and 19 bases lay in between. CDR3 sequence (DNA): TGTGCCAGCAGTGAAGAGGGACTCGGAAAGTGGAGCGGGGAGCTGTTTTTT. Residues: CASSEEGLGKWSGELFF. The entire variable domain, with the rest obtained from reference TRBV2 and TRBJ2-2, is as follows: EPEVTQTPSHQVTQMGQEVILRCVPISNHLYFYWYRQILGQKVEFLVSFYNNEISEKSEIFDDQFSVERPDGSNFTLKIRSTKLEDSAMYFCASSEEGLGKWSGELFFGEGSRLTVL.

The J gene is TRBJ1-4, the V gene TRBV25-1; D is unresolved. Per germline, CDR1 MGHDK and CDR2 SYGVNS. CDR3 length: 12 residues. V was shortened by 10 bases and J by 10 bases, with 16 bases between the two germline ends. CDR3 in DNA: TGTGCCACCTCCGGTATAGAAGGAAAACTGTTTTTT. It specifies CATSGIEGKLFF.

V usage is TRBV25-1 and J usage is TRBJ2-7; D perhaps matches TRBD2 (5 bases). CDR1 and CDR2 (germline): MGHDK, SYGVNS. The CDR3 has 15 amino acids. V shed 3 bases and J shed 3 bases, with 15 bases lying between them. In DNA, the CDR3 is TGTGCCAGCAGTGAGTCCCGAGGGAAAGGCTACGAGCAGTACTTC. Encoded protein: CASSESRGKGYEQYF.

The gene calls are TRBV19 and TRBJ1-2; D is ambiguous. The CDR3 has 12 residues. The germline V gene encodes CDR1 LNHDA and CDR2 SQIVND (reference sequence). Between the trimmed V and J ends, which lost 8 bases and 5 bases, there was a span of 12 bases. The CDR3 region is CASRGGPYGYTF. CDR3 coding DNA: TGTGCCAGTCGAGGCGGACCTTATGGCTACACCTTC.

The J gene is TRBJ1-2, the V gene TRBV7-2; TRBD1 is a possible D gene (5 bases). The germline V gene has CDR1 SGHTA and CDR2 FQGNSA. V was trimmed by 7 bases and J by 2 bases, leaving 14 bases between them. The CDR3 extends over 14 amino acids. CDR3 loop: CASTSSGLNYGYTF. DNA for the CDR3: TGTGCCAGCACTTCATCGGGACTGAACTATGGCTACACCTTC.

The chain combines TRBV6-5 with TRBJ2-7; the D is unclear. With 5 bases removed from V and 4 bases from J, the gap between germline ends came to 12 bases. The CDR3 totals 13 residues. Looked up from germline, CDR1 is MNHEY and CDR2 is SVGAGI. In nucleotides, the CDR3 is TGTGCCAGCAGTCCACCTACACGGTACGAGCAGTACTTC. Amino acids: CASSPPTRYEQYF.

The chain recombines TRBV18 with TRBJ1-1, with D perhaps TRBD1 (5 bases). Germline CDR1 reads KGHSH; CDR2 reads LQKENI. V shed 3 bases and J shed 5 bases, with 16 bases lying between them. The CDR3 has 15 amino acids. Written as DNA, the CDR3 is TGTGCCAGCTCACCCTCGTGGGCATGGGGGACTGAAGCTTTCTTT. Translation gives CASSPSWAWGTEAFF.